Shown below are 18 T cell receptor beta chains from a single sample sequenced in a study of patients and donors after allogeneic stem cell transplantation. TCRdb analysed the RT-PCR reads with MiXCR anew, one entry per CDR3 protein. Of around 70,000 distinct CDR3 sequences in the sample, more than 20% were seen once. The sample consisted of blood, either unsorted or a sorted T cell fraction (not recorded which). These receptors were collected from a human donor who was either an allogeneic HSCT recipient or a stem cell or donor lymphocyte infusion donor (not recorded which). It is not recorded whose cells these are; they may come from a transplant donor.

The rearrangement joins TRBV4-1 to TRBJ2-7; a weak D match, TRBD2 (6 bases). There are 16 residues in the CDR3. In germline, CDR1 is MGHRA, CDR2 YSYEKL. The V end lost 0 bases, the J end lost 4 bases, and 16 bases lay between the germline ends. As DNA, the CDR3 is TGCGCCAGCAGCCAAGATGGGGGGTACAGAGAATACGAGCAGTACTTC. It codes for CASSQDGGYREYEQYF.

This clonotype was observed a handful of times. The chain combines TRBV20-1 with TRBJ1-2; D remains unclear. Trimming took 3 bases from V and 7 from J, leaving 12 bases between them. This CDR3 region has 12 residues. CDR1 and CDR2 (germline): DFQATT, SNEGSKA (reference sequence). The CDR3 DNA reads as TGCAGTGCTAGTAGAGGCGGGCTTGGCTACACCTTC. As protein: CSASRGGLGYTF.

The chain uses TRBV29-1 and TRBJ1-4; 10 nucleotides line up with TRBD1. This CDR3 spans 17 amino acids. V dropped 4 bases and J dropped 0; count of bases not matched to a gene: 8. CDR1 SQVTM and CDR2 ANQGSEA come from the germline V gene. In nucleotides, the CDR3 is TGCAGCGTTGCGGGGGGACAGGGGACCTCAACTAATGAAAAACTGTTTTTT. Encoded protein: CSVAGGQGTSTNEKLFF.

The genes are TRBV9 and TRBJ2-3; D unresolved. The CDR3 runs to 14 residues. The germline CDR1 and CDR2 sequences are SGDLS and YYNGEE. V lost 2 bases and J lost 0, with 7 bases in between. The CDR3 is CASSVLTSTDTQYF. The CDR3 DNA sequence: TGTGCCAGCAGCGTGCTGACTAGCACAGATACGCAGTATTTT.

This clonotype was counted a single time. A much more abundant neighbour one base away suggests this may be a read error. The CDR3 loop reads CASSPDTNEKLIF. In DNA, the CDR3 is TGCGCCAGCAGCCCGGACACTAATGAAAAACTGATTTTT. The rearrangement joins TRBV5-1 to TRBJ1-4; D perhaps matches TRBD1 (5 bases). CDR3 length: 13 amino acids. Germline V gene sequence: CDR1 SGHRS, CDR2 YFSETQ. Filled out from reference TRBV5-1 and TRBJ1-4, the complete variable domain reads KAGVTQTPRYLIKTRGQQVTLSCSPISGHRSVSWYQQTPGQGLQFLFEYFSETQRNKGNFPGRFSGRQFSNSRSEMNVSTLELGDSALYLCASSPDTNEKLIFGSGTQLSVL.

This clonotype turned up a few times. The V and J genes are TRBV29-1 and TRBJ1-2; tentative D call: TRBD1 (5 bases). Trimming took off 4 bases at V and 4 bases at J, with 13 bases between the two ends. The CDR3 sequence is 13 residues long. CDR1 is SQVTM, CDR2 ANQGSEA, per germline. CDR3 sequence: CSVVQGRSYGYTF. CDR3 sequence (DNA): TGCAGCGTTGTTCAGGGTCGTAGCTATGGCTACACCTTC.

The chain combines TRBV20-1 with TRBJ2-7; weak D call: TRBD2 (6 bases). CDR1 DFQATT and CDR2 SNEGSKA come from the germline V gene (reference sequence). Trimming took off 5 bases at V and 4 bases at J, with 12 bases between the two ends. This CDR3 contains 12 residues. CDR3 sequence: CSASDSGYEQYF. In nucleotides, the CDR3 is TGCAGTGCTTCAGACAGCGGGTACGAGCAGTACTTC.

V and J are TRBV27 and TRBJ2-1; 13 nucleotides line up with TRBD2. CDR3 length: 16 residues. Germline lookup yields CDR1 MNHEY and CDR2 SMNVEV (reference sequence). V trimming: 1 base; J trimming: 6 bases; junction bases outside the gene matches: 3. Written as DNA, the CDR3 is TGTGCCAGCAGTTTATTACTAGCGGGAGGGCCCAATGAGCAGTTCTTC. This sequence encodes CASSLLLAGGPNEQFF.

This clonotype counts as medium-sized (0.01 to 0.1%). In DNA form, the CDR3 reads TGCAGTGCTATCTCCCTGAGCACTGAAGCTTTCTTT. Its translation is CSAISLSTEAFF. The chain has TRBV20-1 and TRBJ1-1; no clear D. V was pared by 4 bases and J by 4 bases, with 10 bases between. Germline CDR1 is DFQATT and CDR2 is SNEGSKA (reference sequence). The CDR3 contains 12 residues.

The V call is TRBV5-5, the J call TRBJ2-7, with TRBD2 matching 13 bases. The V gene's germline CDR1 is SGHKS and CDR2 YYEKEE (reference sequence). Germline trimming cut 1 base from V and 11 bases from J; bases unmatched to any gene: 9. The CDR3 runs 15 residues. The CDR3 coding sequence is TGTGCCAGCAGCTTGCCCGGACTAGCGGGAGCGGCGGAGTACTTC. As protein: CASSLPGLAGAAEYF. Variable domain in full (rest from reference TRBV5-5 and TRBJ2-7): DAGVTQSPTHLIKTRGQQVTLRCSPISGHKSVSWYQQVLGQGPQFIFQYYEKEERGRGNFPDRFSARQFPNYSSELNVNALLLGDSALYLCASSLPGLAGAAEYFGPGTRLTVT.

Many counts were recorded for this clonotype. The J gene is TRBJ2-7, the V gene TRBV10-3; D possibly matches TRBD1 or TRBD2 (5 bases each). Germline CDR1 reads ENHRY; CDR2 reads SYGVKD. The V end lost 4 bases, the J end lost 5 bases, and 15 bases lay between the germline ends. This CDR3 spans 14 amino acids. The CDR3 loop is CAISVTGQGHEQYF. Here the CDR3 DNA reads TGTGCCATCAGTGTCACGGGGCAGGGCCACGAGCAGTACTTC.

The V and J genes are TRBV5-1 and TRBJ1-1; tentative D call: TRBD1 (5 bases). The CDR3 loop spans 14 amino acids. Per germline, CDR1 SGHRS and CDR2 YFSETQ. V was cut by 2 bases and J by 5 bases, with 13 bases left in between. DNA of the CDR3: TGCGCCAGCAGCTTAATCAGGGAAGGAACTGAAGCTTTCTTT. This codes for CASSLIREGTEAFF.

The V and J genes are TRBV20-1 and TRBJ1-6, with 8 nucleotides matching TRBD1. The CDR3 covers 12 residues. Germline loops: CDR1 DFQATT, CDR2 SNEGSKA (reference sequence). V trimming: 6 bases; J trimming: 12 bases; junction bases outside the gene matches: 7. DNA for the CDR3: TGCAGTGCGGGAAGACAGGGGAGACCCCTCCACTTT. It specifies CSAGRQGRPLHF.

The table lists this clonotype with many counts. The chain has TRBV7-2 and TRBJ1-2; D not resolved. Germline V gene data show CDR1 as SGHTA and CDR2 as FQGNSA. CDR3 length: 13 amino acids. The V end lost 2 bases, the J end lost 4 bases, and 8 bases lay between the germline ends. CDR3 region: CASSLRSAYGYTF. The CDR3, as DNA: TGTGCCAGCAGCTTAAGGTCAGCCTATGGCTACACCTTC.

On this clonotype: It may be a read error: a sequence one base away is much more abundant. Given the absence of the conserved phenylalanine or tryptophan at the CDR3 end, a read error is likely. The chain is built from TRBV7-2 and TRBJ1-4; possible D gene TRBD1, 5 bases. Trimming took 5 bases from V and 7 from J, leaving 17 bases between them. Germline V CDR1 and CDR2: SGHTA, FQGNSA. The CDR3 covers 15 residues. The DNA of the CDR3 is TGTGCCAGCAGCCCAAGATCCGGGACGGCTGAAAAACTGTTTTCT. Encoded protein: CASSPRSGTAEKLFS.

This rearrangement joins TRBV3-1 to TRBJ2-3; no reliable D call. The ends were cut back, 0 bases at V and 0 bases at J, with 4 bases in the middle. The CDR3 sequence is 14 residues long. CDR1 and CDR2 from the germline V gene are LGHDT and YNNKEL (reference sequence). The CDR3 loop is CASSQDSSTDTQYF. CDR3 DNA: TGTGCCAGCAGCCAAGATTCGAGCACAGATACGCAGTATTTT.

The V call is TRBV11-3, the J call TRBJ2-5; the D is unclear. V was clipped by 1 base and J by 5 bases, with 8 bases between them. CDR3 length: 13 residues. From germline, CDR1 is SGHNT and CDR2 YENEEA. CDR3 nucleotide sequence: TGTGCCAGCAGCTTAGGGTTGTGGGAGACCCAGTACTTC. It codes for CASSLGLWETQYF.

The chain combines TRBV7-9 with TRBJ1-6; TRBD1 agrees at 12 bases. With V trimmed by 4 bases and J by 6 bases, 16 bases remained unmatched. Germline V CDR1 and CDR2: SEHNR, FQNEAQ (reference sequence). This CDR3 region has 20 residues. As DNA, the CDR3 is TGTGCCAGCAGCTCCCGGGACAGGGGGCCCGGGAGCCCGATTAATTCACCCCTCCACTTT. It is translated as CASSSRDRGPGSPINSPLHF.